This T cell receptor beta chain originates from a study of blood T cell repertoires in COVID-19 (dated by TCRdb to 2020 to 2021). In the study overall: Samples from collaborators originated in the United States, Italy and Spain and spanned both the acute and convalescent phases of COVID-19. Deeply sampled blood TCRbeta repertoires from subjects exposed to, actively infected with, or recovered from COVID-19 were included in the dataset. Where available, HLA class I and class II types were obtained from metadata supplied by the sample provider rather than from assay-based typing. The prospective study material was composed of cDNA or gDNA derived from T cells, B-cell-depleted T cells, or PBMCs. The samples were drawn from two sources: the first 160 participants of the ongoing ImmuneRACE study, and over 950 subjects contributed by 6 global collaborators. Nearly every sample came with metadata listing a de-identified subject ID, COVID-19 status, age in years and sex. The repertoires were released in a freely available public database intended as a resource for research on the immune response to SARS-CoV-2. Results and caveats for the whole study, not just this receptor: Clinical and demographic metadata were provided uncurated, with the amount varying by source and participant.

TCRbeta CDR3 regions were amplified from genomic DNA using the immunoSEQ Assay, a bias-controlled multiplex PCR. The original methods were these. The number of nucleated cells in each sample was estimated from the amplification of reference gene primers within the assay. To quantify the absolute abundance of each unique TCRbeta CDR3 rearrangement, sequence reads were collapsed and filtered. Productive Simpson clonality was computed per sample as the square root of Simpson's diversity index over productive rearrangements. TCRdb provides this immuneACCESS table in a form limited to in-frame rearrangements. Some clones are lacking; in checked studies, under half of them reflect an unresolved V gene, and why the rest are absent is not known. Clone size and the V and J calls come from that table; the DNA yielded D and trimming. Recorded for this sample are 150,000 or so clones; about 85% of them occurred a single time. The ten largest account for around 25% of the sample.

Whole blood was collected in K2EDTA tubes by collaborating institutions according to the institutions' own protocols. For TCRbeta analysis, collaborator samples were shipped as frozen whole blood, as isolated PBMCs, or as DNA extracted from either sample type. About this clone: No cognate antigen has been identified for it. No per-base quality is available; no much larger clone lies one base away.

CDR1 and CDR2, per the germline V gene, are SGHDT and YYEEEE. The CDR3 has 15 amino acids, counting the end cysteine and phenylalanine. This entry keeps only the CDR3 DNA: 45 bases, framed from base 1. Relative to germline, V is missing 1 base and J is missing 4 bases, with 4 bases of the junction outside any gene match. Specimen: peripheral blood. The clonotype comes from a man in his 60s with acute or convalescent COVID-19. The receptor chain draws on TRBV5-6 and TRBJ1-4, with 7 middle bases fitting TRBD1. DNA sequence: TGTGCCAGCAGCTTGTTGGGGACAGTTAATGAAAAACTGTTTTTT. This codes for CASSLLGTVNEKLFF.